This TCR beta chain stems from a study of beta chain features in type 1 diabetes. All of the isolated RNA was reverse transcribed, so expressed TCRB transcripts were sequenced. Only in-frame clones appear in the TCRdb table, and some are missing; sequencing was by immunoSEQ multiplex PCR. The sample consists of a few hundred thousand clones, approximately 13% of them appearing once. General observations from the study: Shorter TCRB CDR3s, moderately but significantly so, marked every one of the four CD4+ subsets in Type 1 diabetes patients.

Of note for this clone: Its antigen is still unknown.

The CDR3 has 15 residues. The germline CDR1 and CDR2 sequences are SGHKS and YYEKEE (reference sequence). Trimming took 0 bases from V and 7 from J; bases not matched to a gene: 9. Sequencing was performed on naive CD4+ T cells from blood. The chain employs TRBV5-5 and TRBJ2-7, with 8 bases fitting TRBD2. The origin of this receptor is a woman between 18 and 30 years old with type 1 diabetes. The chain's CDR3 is CASSLGLAGFEEQYV. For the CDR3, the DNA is TGTGCCAGCAGCTTGGGTCTAGCGGGCTTCGAGGAGCAGTACGTC.